What follows are 13 T cell receptor beta chains derived from one specimen sequenced in a study of T cell changes during pregnancy in multiple sclerosis. Generated by immunoSEQ multiplex PCR, the TCRdb table keeps only in-frame clones and is missing some. The top ten hold around 0.93% of the sample, which has roughly 93,000 clones, more than 85% seen once. Sequences were derived from peripheral blood, sampled before pregnancy. The receptors derive from a female donor with multiple sclerosis, enrolled in a pregnancy study.

The rearrangement links TRBV19 to TRBJ2-5; D is unclear. Between the trimmed V and J ends, which lost 4 bases and 5 bases, there was a span of 11 bases. From germline, CDR1 is LNHDA and CDR2 SQIVND (reference sequence). This CDR3 spans 13 amino acids. CDR3 DNA sequence: TGTGCCAGTAGTACGAGTAGCTCGGAGACCCAGTACTTC. It yields the protein CASSTSSSETQYF.

This clone was counted only a few times. This chain links TRBV2 with TRBJ1-1, with D maybe TRBD1 (5 bases). The CDR3 is made up of 13 amino acids. V lost 9 bases, J lost 3 bases, and 14 bases lay in between. The germline CDR1 and CDR2 sequences are SNHLY and FYNNEI. CDR3 region: CASNHRWDTEAFF. For the CDR3, the DNA is TGTGCCAGTAACCACAGGTGGGACACTGAAGCTTTCTTT.

CDR3 in amino acids: CASSLVGQRLTEAFF. As DNA, the CDR3 is TGCGCCAGCAGCTTGGTCGGACAGCGTCTCACTGAAGCTTTCTTT. The J gene is TRBJ1-1, the V gene TRBV5-1; TRBD1 is a possible D gene (6 bases). Per the germline V gene, CDR1 is SGHRS and CDR2 is YFSETQ. Deletions cut 0 bases from V and 4 bases from J, with 13 bases between. The CDR3 is 15 residues long.

This sequence joins TRBV5-4 and TRBJ1-1, with 10 bases lining up with TRBD1. CDR3 length: 15 amino acids. The J segment lost 4 bases and the V segment lost 5 bases, leaving 8 bases of the junction unmatched. Per germline, CDR1 SGHNT and CDR2 YYREEE (reference sequence). The CDR3 nucleotides are TGTGCCAGCAGAACTGGACAGGGGGAAGGCACTGAAGCTTTCTTT. Translated, it gives CASRTGQGEGTEAFF. Based on the CDR3 plus reference TRBV5-4 and TRBJ1-1, the full variable domain is ETGVTQSPTHLIKTRGQQVTLRCSSQSGHNTVSWYQQALGQGPQFIFQYYREEENGRGNFPPRFSGLQFPNYSSELNVNALELDDSALYLCASRTGQGEGTEAFFGQGTRLTVV.

The J gene is TRBJ2-7, the V gene TRBV7-2, with a weak D call TRBD2 (6 bases). Germline CDR1 reads SGHTA; CDR2 reads FQGNSA. This CDR3 contains 16 residues. V lost 1 base to trimming and J lost 3 bases, with 16 bases between them. The DNA of the CDR3 is TGTGCCAGCAGCTTAGTACCCGGGAGAGCCTACTACGAGCAGTACTTC. Translating it yields CASSLVPGRAYYEQYF.

The V and J genes are TRBV7-8 and TRBJ2-5; D gene unclear. V was clipped by 7 bases and J by 4 bases, with 22 bases between them. CDR3 length equals 16 residues. Per the germline V gene, CDR1 is SGHVS and CDR2 is FQNEAQ. The CDR3, as DNA: TGTGCCAGCACGCTTCCTAGGATTCCCTTAAGAGAGACCCAGTACTTC. This encodes CASTLPRIPLRETQYF.

The genes are TRBV7-3 and TRBJ2-1; D unclear. The germline CDR1 and CDR2 sequences are SGHTA and FQGTGA. There are 15 residues in the CDR3. The germline V and J ends were trimmed by 4 bases and 2 bases, with 12 bases remaining between them. The CDR3 here is CASSSLSRPYNEQFF. The CDR3 bases are TGTGCCAGCAGCTCCCTTTCTAGACCCTACAATGAGCAGTTCTTC. The full variable domain, completed using reference TRBV7-3 and TRBJ2-1, is GAGVSQTPSNKVTEKGKYVELRCDPISGHTALYWYRQSLGQGPEFLIYFQGTGAADDSGLPNDRFFAVRPEGSVSTLKIQRTERGDSAVYLCASSSLSRPYNEQFFGPGTRLTVL.

This clone came up once. DNA of the CDR3: TGCGCCAGCAGCTTGGCCTCACAAGAGCAGTTCTTC. Its translation: CASSLASQEQFF. The rearrangement links TRBV5-1 to TRBJ2-1; D is ambiguous. The CDR3 has 12 amino acids. V gave up 0 bases and J gave up 10 bases, with 8 bases separating them. Germline V CDR1 and CDR2: SGHRS, YFSETQ.

This clone was counted a few times. The chain combines TRBV4-2 with TRBJ2-1; 11 bases agree with TRBD2. The CDR3 is 17 amino acids. The V gene's germline CDR1 is LGHNA and CDR2 YNFKEQ. Trimming removed 2 bases from V and 5 bases from J; junction bases left unmatched: 8. The CDR3 spells CASSQRLAGGHNNEQFF. DNA for the CDR3: TGTGCCAGCAGCCAACGGCTAGCGGGAGGCCACAACAATGAGCAGTTCTTC.

This chain connects TRBV7-9 to TRBJ1-2; tentative D call: TRBD1 (5 bases). From germline, CDR1 is SEHNR and CDR2 FQNEAQ (reference sequence). The CDR3 sequence is 19 residues long. V shed 5 bases and J shed 0 bases, with 25 bases lying between them. CDR3 in amino acids: CASSLEGRGLLTANYGYTF. The CDR3 region has the DNA TGTGCCAGCAGCCTAGAGGGGCGCGGTCTGCTTACCGCTAACTATGGCTACACCTTC.

This clone was recorded once. The chain couples TRBV28 to TRBJ2-3; D gene unclear. CDR3 length equals 13 residues. Deletions cut 2 bases from V and 3 bases from J, with 6 bases between. Looked up from germline, CDR1 is MDHEN and CDR2 is SYDVKM. CDR3: CASSLALTDTQYF. CDR3 bases: TGTGCCAGCAGTTTAGCGTTGACAGATACGCAGTATTTT.

The V call is TRBV7-2, the J call TRBJ2-1; 8 nucleotides agree with TRBD2. The length of the CDR3 is 15 residues. The germline V gene has CDR1 SGHTA and CDR2 FQGNSA. The V and J ends lost 1 base and 7 bases, in that order; junction bases with no gene match: 6. In DNA form, the CDR3 reads TGTGCCAGCAGCTTAGAACGGGGGGGCTGGAATGAGCAGTTCTTC. Amino acids: CASSLERGGWNEQFF.

The chain is built from TRBV5-1 and TRBJ2-3; D might be TRBD2 (6 bases). Germline V gives CDR1 SGHRS, CDR2 YFSETQ. The V end was cut by 3 bases, the J end by 7 bases, with 18 bases between. The CDR3 length is 15 residues. CDR3 sequence reads: CASSYPLGGGNTQYF. Written as DNA, the CDR3 is TGCGCCAGCAGCTACCCGCTCGGGGGTGGGAATACGCAGTATTTT.